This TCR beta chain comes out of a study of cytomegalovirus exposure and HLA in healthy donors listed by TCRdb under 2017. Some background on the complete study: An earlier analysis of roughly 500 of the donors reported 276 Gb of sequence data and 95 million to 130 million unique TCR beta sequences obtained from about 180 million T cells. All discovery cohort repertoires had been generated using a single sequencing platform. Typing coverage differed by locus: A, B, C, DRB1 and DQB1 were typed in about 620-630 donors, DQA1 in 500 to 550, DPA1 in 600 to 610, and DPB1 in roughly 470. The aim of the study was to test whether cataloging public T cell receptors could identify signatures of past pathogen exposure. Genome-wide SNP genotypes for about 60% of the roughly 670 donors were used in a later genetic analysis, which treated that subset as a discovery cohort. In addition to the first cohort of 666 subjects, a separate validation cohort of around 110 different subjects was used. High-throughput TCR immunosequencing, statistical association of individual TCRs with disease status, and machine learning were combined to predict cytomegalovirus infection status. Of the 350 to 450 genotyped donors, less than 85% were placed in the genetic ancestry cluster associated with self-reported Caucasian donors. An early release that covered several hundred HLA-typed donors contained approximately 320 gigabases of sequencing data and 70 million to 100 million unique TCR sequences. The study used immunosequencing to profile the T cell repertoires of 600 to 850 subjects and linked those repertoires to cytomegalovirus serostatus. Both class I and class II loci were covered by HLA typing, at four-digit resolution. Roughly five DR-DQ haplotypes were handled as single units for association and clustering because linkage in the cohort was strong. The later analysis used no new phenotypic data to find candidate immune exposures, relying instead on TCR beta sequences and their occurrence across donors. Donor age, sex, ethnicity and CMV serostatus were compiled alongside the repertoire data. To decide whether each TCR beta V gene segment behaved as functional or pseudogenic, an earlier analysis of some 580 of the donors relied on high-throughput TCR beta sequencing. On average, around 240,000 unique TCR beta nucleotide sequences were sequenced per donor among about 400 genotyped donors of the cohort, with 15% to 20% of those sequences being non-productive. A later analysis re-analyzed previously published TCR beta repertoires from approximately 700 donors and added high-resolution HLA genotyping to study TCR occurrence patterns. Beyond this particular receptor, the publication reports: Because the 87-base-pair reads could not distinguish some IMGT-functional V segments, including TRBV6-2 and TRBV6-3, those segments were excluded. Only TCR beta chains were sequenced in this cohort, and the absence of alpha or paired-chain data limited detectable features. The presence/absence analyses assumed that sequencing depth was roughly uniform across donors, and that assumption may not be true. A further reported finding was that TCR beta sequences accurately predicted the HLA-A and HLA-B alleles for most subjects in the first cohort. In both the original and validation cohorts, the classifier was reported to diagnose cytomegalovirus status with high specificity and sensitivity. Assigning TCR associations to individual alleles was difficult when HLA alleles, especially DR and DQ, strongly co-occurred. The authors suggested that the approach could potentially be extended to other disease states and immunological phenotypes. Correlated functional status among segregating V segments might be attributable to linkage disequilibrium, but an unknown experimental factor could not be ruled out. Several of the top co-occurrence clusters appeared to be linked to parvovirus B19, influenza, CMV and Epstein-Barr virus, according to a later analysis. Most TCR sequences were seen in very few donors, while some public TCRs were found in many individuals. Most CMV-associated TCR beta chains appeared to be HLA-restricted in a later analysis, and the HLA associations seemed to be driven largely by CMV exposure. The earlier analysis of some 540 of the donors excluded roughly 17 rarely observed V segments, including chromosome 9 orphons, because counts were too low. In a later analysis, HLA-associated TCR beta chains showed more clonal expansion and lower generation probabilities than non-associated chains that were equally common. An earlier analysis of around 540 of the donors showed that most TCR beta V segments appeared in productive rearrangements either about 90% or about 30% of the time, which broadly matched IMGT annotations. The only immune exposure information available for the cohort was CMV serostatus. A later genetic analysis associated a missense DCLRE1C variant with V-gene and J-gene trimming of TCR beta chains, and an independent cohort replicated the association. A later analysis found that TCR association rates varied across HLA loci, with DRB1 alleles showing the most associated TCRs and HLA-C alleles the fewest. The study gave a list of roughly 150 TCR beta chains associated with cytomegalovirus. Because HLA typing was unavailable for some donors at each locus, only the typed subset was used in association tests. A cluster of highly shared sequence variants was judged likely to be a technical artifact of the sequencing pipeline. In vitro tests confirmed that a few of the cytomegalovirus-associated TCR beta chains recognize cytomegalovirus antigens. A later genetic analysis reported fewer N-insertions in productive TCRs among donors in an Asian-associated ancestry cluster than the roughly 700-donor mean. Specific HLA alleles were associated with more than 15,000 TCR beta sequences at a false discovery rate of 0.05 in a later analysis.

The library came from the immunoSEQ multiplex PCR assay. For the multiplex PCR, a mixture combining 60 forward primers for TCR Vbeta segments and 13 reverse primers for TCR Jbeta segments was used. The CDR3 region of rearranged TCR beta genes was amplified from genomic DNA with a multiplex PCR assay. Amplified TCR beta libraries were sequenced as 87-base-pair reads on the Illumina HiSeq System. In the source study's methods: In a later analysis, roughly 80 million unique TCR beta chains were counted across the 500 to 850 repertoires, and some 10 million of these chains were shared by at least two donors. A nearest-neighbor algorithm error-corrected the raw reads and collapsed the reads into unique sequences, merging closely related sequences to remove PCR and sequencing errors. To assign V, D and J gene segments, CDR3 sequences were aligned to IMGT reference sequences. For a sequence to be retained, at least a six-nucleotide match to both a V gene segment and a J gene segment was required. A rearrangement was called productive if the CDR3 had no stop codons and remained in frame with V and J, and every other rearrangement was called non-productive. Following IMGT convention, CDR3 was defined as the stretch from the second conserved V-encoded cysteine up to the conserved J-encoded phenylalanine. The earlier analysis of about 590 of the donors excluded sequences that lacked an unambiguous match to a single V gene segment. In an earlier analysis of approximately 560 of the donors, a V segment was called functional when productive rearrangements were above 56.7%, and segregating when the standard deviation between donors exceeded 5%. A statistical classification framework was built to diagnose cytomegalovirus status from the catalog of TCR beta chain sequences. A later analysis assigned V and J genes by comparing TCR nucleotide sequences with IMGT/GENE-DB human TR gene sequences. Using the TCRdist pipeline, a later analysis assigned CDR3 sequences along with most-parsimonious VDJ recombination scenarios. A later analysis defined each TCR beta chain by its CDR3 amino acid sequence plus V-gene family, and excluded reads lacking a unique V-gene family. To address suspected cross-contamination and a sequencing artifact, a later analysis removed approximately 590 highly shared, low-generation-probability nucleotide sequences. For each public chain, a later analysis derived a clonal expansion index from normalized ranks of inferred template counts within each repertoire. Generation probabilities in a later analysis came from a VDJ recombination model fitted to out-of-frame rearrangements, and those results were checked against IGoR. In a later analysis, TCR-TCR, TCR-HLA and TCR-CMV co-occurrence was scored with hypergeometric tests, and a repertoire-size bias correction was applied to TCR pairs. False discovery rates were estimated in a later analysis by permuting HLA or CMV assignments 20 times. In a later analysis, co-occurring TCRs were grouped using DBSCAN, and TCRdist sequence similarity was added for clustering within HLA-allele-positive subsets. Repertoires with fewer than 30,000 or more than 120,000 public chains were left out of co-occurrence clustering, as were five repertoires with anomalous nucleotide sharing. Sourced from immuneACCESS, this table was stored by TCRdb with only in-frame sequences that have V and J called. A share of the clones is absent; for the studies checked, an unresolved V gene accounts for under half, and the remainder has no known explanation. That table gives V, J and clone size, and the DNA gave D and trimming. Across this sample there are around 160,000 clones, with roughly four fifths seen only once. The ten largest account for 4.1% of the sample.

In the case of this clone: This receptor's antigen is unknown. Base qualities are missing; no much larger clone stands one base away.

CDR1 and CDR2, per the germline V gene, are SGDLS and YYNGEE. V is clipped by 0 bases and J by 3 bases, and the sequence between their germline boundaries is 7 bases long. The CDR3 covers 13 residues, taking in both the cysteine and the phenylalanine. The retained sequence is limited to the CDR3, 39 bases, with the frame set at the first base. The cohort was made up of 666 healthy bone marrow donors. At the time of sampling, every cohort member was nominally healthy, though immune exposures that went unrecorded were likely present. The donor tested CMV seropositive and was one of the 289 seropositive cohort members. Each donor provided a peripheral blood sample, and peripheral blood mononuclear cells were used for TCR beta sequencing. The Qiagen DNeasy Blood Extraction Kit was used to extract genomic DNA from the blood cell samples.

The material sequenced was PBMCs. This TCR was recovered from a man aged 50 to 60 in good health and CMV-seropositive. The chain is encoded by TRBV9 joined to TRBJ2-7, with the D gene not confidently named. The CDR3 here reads CASSVASNYEQYF. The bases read TGTGCCAGCAGCGTAGCATCCAACTACGAGCAGTACTTC.